The clone carrying this T cell receptor (beta chain) was picked up a small number of times. The CDR3 loop spans 17 amino acids. Per germline, CDR1 LGHNA and CDR2 YNFKEQ. V was pared by 4 bases and J by 6 bases, with 21 bases between. The data were taken from a study of identical twins' blood T cells. Each TCR cDNA library carried sample-specific barcodes on both ends. TCRdb used MiXCR to reprocess the 5' RACE reads, holding one entry per CDR3 protein. The sample yields 400,000 or so distinct CDR3 sequences, about 28% seen once. Six healthy women, forming three identical twin pairs, donated samples. This TCR was recovered from a woman between 18 and 49 years old in good health. Sequenced material: PBMCs. This sequence joins TRBV4-2 and TRBJ1-4; possible D gene TRBD1, 5 bases. CDR3 in amino acids: CASSPISRGGADEKLFF. The DNA of the CDR3 is TGTGCCAGCAGCCCCATATCCCGGGGGGGAGCTGATGAAAAACTGTTTTTT.